The sequence of this T cell receptor (beta chain) was determined in a study of shared clonotypes between healthy human individuals. V shed 0 bases, J shed 3 bases, and the junction held 0 bases outside the gene matches. Looked up from germline, CDR1 is LGHNA and CDR2 is YNFKEQ. This CDR3 contains 15 residues. Naive CD8 cells were CD45RO-negative, positively selected for CCR7, excluding terminally differentiated effector memory CD45RA+ cells. The repertoire was sequenced with immunoSEQ multiplex PCR; TCRdb's copy has only in-frame clones and lacks some. The sample contains under 2,000,000 clones, roughly 94% of which appear only once.

Material: naive CD8+ T cells sorted from blood. This receptor was obtained from a man aged 18-30 years in good health. The chain links TRBV4-2 to TRBJ2-2, with TRBD2 matching over 8 bases. The CDR3 region is CASSQELADTGELFF. The CDR3 DNA is TGTGCCAGCAGCCAAGAACTAGCGGACACCGGGGAGCTGTTTTTT.